These 31 T cell receptor beta chains originate from one sample sequenced in a study of early T cells in non-severe SARS-CoV-2 infection. One entry per CDR3 protein, called by TCRdb with MiXCR from the 5' RACE reads. This sample has fewer than 80,000 distinct CDR3 sequences, with 7% to 10% found just once. The sample was whole blood, taken at baseline. The receptor set was obtained from an adult who was a healthcare worker with PCR-confirmed SARS-CoV-2 infection or an uninfected control (not recorded which).

This clonotype was counted at least ten times. The rearrangement links TRBV12-3 or TRBV12-4 to TRBJ2-2; 11 bases match TRBD1. The CDR3 is made up of 17 amino acids. V gave up 5 bases and J gave up 3 bases; unmatched junction bases: 8. Here the CDR3 reads CASSRTGGDLDTGELFF. Written as DNA, the CDR3 is TGTGCCAGCAGTCGGACAGGGGGCGATTTGGACACCGGGGAGCTGTTTTTT.

CDR3 loop: CASSTGQAGTQYF. The CDR3 nucleotides read TGTGCCAGCAGCACTGGACAAGCTGGGACCCAGTACTTC. This rearrangement joins TRBV16 to TRBJ2-5; a weak D match, TRBD1 (5 bases). CDR3 size: 13 residues. From germline, CDR1 is KGHSY and CDR2 FQNENV. V was pared by 5 bases and J by 7 bases, with 14 bases between.

The chain couples TRBV3-1 to TRBJ1-1; D uncertain. Germline CDR1 is LGHDT and CDR2 is YNNKEL (reference sequence). V gave up 0 bases and J gave up 1 base, with 12 bases separating them. The CDR3 loop spans 16 amino acids. The CDR3 loop reads CASSQELLVENTEAFF. For the CDR3, the DNA is TGTGCCAGCAGCCAAGAGCTCCTGGTCGAGAACACTGAAGCTTTCTTT.

Turning to this clonotype: At one end, the junction sequence differs from germline, possibly due to a read error. This rearrangement joins TRBV29-1 to TRBJ2-5, with D possibly matching TRBD1 (6 bases). This CDR3 contains 12 residues. CDR1 and CDR2 (germline): SQVTM, ANQGSEA. The CDR3 sequence is CSVDRGLETQYF. The CDR3 nucleotides read TGCAGCGTTGACAGGGGATTGGAGACACAGTACTTC. The full variable domain, in which reference TRBV29-1 and TRBJ2-5 provide the parts outside the CDR3, is SAVISQKPSRDICQRGTSLTIQCQVDSQVTMMFWYRQQPGQSLTLIATANQGSEATYESGFVIDKFPISRPNLTFSTLTVSNMSPEDSSIYLCSVDRGLETQYFGPGTRLLVL.

The V and J genes are TRBV6-1 and TRBJ2-1; TRBD2 agrees at 9 bases. This CDR3 contains 16 residues. Germline CDR1 reads MNHNS; CDR2 reads SASEGT. J lost 3 bases, V lost 4 bases, and 7 bases had no gene match. In DNA form, the CDR3 reads TGTGCCAGCAGTGGGGTAGCGGGAGTCGGCTACAATGAGCAGTTCTTC. This translates into CASSGVAGVGYNEQFF.

The gene calls are TRBV29-1 and TRBJ2-3; no clear D. This CDR3 contains 14 residues. V gave up 0 bases and J gave up 2 bases, with 9 bases separating them. CDR1 is SQVTM, CDR2 ANQGSEA, per germline. CDR3 nucleotides: TGCAGCGTTGAAGATTGGCGGACCACAGATACGCAGTATTTT. Protein sequence: CSVEDWRTTDTQYF.

The table lists this clonotype with a count of one. This chain uses TRBV12-3 or TRBV12-4 with TRBJ1-2; D gene uncertain. Trimming took 6 bases from V and 6 from J, leaving 14 bases between them. This CDR3 is built from 13 residues. This CDR3 is CASRLSGAHGYTF. The CDR3, as DNA: TGTGCCAGCAGGTTATCAGGCGCGCATGGCTACACCTTC.

This clonotype was found a few times. The gene calls are TRBV7-2 and TRBJ2-2; 11 nucleotides line up with TRBD2. Germline lookup yields CDR1 SGHTA and CDR2 FQGNSA. V gave up 1 base and J gave up 8 bases; unmatched junction bases: 3. The CDR3 totals 15 residues. The chain's CDR3 is CASSLELAGEGELFF. The CDR3 DNA sequence: TGTGCCAGCAGCTTAGAACTAGCGGGAGAAGGGGAGCTGTTTTTT.

V usage is TRBV7-9 and J usage is TRBJ1-5; tentatively, D is TRBD1 (5 bases). The CDR3 runs 15 residues. With 5 bases removed from V and 5 bases from J, the gap between germline ends came to 16 bases. Germline V gene sequence: CDR1 SEHNR, CDR2 FQNEAQ (reference sequence). In DNA form, the CDR3 reads TGTGCCAGCAGCCCTAGCCCAGGGCCCGATCAGCCCCAGCATTTT. It encodes CASSPSPGPDQPQHF.

In this sample, this clonotype turned up a few times. The chain uses TRBV4-3 and TRBJ2-4; unclear D gene. The CDR3 contains 15 residues. The germline V gene has CDR1 LGHNA and CDR2 YSLEER. Trimming pared 2 bases from V and 5 bases from J, leaving 13 bases between. The CDR3 reads CASSQNPDTQNIQYF. The CDR3, as DNA: TGCGCCAGCAGCCAAAACCCAGACACCCAAAACATTCAGTACTTC.

The rearrangement joins TRBV7-3 to TRBJ1-1; 9 positions agree with TRBD1. Germline trimming cut 5 bases from V and 4 bases from J; bases unmatched to any gene: 5. The germline V gene has CDR1 SGHTA and CDR2 FQGTGA. This CDR3 is built from 14 residues. The DNA for the CDR3 is TGTGCCAGCAGCCCAGGGGGACAGGGCACTGAAGCTTTCTTT. Its protein is CASSPGGQGTEAFF.

This clonotype was seen many times. The chain is built from TRBV12-3 or TRBV12-4 and TRBJ2-7, with D perhaps matching TRBD1 or TRBD2 (7 bases each). This CDR3 comprises 16 residues. V gave up 7 bases and J gave up 0 bases, with 19 bases separating them. The CDR3 bases are TGTGCCAGCACCCAGGGGGGGTGGGATGTCTCCTACGAGCAGTACTTC. Encoded protein: CASTQGGWDVSYEQYF.

In this sample, this clonotype turned up a few times. This chain joins TRBV10-3 and TRBJ1-2; 8 nucleotides agree with TRBD1. The germline V gene has CDR1 ENHRY and CDR2 SYGVKD. The ends lost 1 base at V and 0 bases at J; junction bases unmatched: 4. The CDR3 consists of 16 residues. CDR3 residues: CAISEFGQGPNYGYTF. CDR3 bases: TGTGCCATCAGTGAGTTCGGACAGGGACCTAACTATGGCTACACCTTC.

The sample holds many counts of this clonotype. The chain is built from TRBV7-2 and TRBJ2-3; D perhaps matches TRBD2 (6 bases). The V end was cut by 3 bases, the J end by 4 bases, with 14 bases between. From germline, CDR1 is SGHTA and CDR2 FQGNSA. The CDR3 covers 15 residues. Written as DNA, the CDR3 is TGTGCCAGCAGCTTCGCGGGAAGGCGGGCAGATACGCAGTATTTT. Its translation: CASSFAGRRADTQYF.

This clonotype was found a few times. V is TRBV20-1 and J is TRBJ1-1; D possibly corresponds to TRBD1 (5 bases). The ends were cut back, 3 bases at V and 7 bases at J, with 12 bases in the middle. From germline, CDR1 is DFQATT and CDR2 SNEGSKA (reference sequence). CDR3 length: 12 residues. CDR3 residues: CSARGLSYEAFF. CDR3 DNA: TGCAGTGCTAGGGGGCTTAGCTATGAAGCTTTCTTT.

This chain joins TRBV9 and TRBJ2-1, with D perhaps matching TRBD1 (6 bases). Trimming left V 0 bases short and J 6 bases short, with 13 bases between. This CDR3 has 15 residues. Germline lookup yields CDR1 SGDLS and CDR2 YYNGEE. The CDR3 nucleotides read TGTGCCAGCAGCGTAGTTCAGGGGCCCCCCAATGAGCAGTTCTTC. Translated, it gives CASSVVQGPPNEQFF.

This clonotype was detected only once. The chain links TRBV20-1 to TRBJ2-5; D might be TRBD1 or TRBD2, each matching 5 bases. Trimming removed 1 base at V and 2 bases at J, with 14 bases between. Germline V gene sequence: CDR1 DFQATT, CDR2 SNEGSKA (reference sequence). This CDR3 is 15 amino acids long. In nucleotides, the CDR3 is TGCAGTGCTAGAGTCCCCGGGACGGCTCAAGAGACCCAGTACTTC. This gives the protein CSARVPGTAQETQYF.

This chain links TRBV6-6 with TRBJ1-6, with 8 bases identical to TRBD1. Germline CDR1 reads MNHNY; CDR2 reads SVGAGI (reference sequence). CDR3 size: 15 residues. Trimming removed 10 bases from V and 7 bases from J; junction bases left unmatched: 12. The CDR3 spells CATKGAGGENSPLHF. CDR3 bases: TGTGCCACTAAGGGGGCAGGGGGCGAAAATTCACCCCTCCACTTT.

This clonotype was found many times. J is TRBJ1-1 and V is TRBV5-1, with a weak D call TRBD1 (5 bases). Germline loops: CDR1 SGHRS, CDR2 YFSETQ. CDR3 length: 15 amino acids. Deletions cut 5 bases from V and 3 bases from J, with 17 bases between. As DNA, the CDR3 is TGCGCCAGCAGGCCCAGCCCTGGGGCCTACACTGAAGCTTTCTTT. This encodes CASRPSPGAYTEAFF.

The sample holds many counts of this clonotype. The chain carries TRBV7-9 and TRBJ2-1, with 8 bases lining up with TRBD2. Germline V CDR1 and CDR2: SEHNR, FQNEAQ (reference sequence). Losses at the gene ends were 2 bases for V and 6 bases for J; bases not matched to a gene: 6. This CDR3 has 15 residues. The CDR3 spells CASSLLAGLANEQFF. DNA of the CDR3: TGTGCCAGCAGCTTACTAGCGGGCCTCGCCAATGAGCAGTTCTTC.

This clonotype was seen repeatedly, ten times or more. The CDR3 sequence is CASSSQDPRRNEQYF. The CDR3 bases are TGCGCCAGCAGCTCACAGGATCCTCGACGTAACGAGCAGTACTTC. The rearrangement uses TRBV5-1 and TRBJ2-7, with D perhaps matching TRBD1 (5 bases). The CDR3 has 15 residues. Trimming stripped 3 bases from V and 5 bases from J, with 18 bases between. Germline V gene lookup returns CDR1 SGHRS and CDR2 YFSETQ.

This clonotype was seen a handful of times. The chain recombines TRBV2 with TRBJ2-3; the D is unclear. The CDR3 spans 12 residues. CDR1 is SNHLY and CDR2 is FYNNEI in the germline V gene. The V and J ends lost 6 bases and 2 bases respectively, with 6 bases between them. The CDR3 nucleotides are TGTGCCAGCAGGGACGACACAGATACGCAGTATTTT. Translation gives CASRDDTDTQYF. The whole variable domain, filled in from reference TRBV2 and TRBJ2-3, reads EPEVTQTPSHQVTQMGQEVILRCVPISNHLYFYWYRQILGQKVEFLVSFYNNEISEKSEIFDDQFSVERPDGSNFTLKIRSTKLEDSAMYFCASRDDTDTQYFGPGTRLTVL.

The chain combines TRBV2 with TRBJ2-1, with D perhaps matching TRBD2 (5 bases). The CDR3 totals 16 residues. Trimming pared 6 bases from V and 2 bases from J, leaving 17 bases between. Looked up from germline, CDR1 is SNHLY and CDR2 is FYNNEI. CDR3 DNA sequence: TGTGCCAGCAGCGGCCGGGATTCTGGGACCTACAATGAGCAGTTCTTC. Translation: CASSGRDSGTYNEQFF.

This clonotype was seen ten or more times. This chain uses TRBV10-2 with TRBJ2-1; TRBD2 aligns across 12 bases. Trimming removed 3 bases from V and 5 bases from J; junction bases left unmatched: 8. The CDR3 sequence is 17 residues long. Germline V gene data show CDR1 as WSHSY and CDR2 as SAAADI. The CDR3 region has the DNA TGCGCCAGCAGTGACCCTAGCGGGAGGGCCGTGCACAATGAGCAGTTCTTC. Encoded protein: CASSDPSGRAVHNEQFF.

The chain employs TRBV7-2 and TRBJ1-3, with 7 bases aligning to TRBD1. Trimming removed 6 bases from V and 4 bases from J; junction bases left unmatched: 12. The CDR3 spans 16 residues. CDR1 and CDR2 from the germline V gene are SGHTA and FQGNSA. CDR3 in DNA: TGTGCCAGCAGTTCAATTACAGGGGATCAAGGAAACACCATATATTTT. This translates into CASSSITGDQGNTIYF.

This clonotype occurred many times. V is TRBV20-1 and J is TRBJ2-5; TRBD2 matches at 7 bases. Per germline, CDR1 DFQATT and CDR2 SNEGSKA (reference sequence). The length of the CDR3 is 12 residues. J was trimmed by 5 bases and V by 5 bases; bases with no gene match: 5. CDR3 sequence: CSARTRSETQYF. The CDR3 DNA follows: TGCAGTGCTCGGACTAGGAGCGAGACCCAGTACTTC.

The chain couples TRBV5-5 to TRBJ2-7, with 7 bases matching TRBD2. Unmatched junction bases numbered 12, after V lost 4 bases and J lost 2 bases. The V gene's germline CDR1 is SGHKS and CDR2 YYEKEE (reference sequence). CDR3 size: 16 residues. CDR3 sequence reads: CASSHATGTNAYEQYF. The CDR3 DNA sequence: TGTGCCAGCAGCCACGCAACCGGGACTAACGCCTACGAGCAGTACTTC.

The table lists this clonotype with a few counts. The CDR3 loop reads CATSRDSMGTLNTEAFF. The DNA of the CDR3 is TGTGCCACCAGCAGAGATTCCATGGGGACCCTGAACACTGAAGCTTTCTTT. V and J are TRBV15 and TRBJ1-1; possible D gene TRBD1, 5 bases. The germline V gene has CDR1 LNHNV and CDR2 YYDKDF (reference sequence). Between the trimmed V and J ends, which lost 0 bases and 0 bases, there was a span of 14 bases. This CDR3 region has 17 residues.

The V gene is TRBV7-9, the J gene TRBJ1-6, with D hard to call. The CDR3 is 12 amino acids. V dropped 4 bases and J dropped 10 bases, with 8 bases sitting between them. CDR1 is SEHNR, CDR2 FQNEAQ, per germline (reference sequence). For the CDR3, the DNA is TGTGCCAGCAGCTCAAGAAGGTCACCCCTCCACTTT. Translating it yields CASSSRRSPLHF.

The rearrangement uses TRBV7-9 and TRBJ1-3, with unresolved D. The CDR3 contains 16 residues. CDR1 is SEHNR and CDR2 is FQNEAQ in the germline V gene (reference sequence). Between the trimmed V and J ends, which lost 6 bases and 0 bases, there was a span of 15 bases. The CDR3 sequence: CASSPSEGFSGNTIYF. The DNA for the CDR3 is TGTGCCAGCAGTCCTTCGGAAGGGTTCTCTGGAAACACCATATATTTT.

Ten or more counts support this clonotype. This chain connects TRBV7-2 to TRBJ1-3, with 11 bases that match TRBD1. The CDR3 contains 17 residues. Germline values: CDR1 SGHTA, CDR2 FQGNSA. V was clipped by 6 bases and J by 0 bases; unmatched bases: 7. CDR3 residues: CASSLGQGASSGNTIYF. The CDR3 DNA follows: TGTGCCAGCAGTCTCGGACAGGGGGCGAGCTCTGGAAACACCATATATTTT.